The sequence of this T cell receptor beta chain was determined in a study of CD8 T cells in ankylosing spondylitis (dated by TCRdb to 2017 to 2019). The study in broad terms: The study profiled T cell receptor beta repertoires in healthy donors and ankylosing spondylitis patients to find disease-linked TCR variants. In total, the full study cohort was made up of 110 or so healthy donors and 25 or so ankylosing spondylitis patients. Peripheral blood was sampled, and synovial fluid was additionally collected from ankylosing spondylitis patients. General findings and caveats noted by the study authors: Some motif variants had previously been reported in the synovial fluid and blood of reactive arthritis patients, which suggests shared mechanisms of disease initiation. Significant enrichment of the disease-linked clones was reported in matched synovial fluid samples from ankylosing spondylitis patients. In peripheral blood, the disease-linked clones were found at relatively low frequencies and had a CD8+ phenotype. A TCR beta motif of 7 or 8 highly homologous amino acid variants appeared characteristic of blood from ankylosing spondylitis patients.

The CDR3 covers 11 residues, taking in both the cysteine and the phenylalanine. Left in the record is the CDR3 DNA by itself, 33 bases read in frame from the first base. Per the germline V gene, MNHNS is the CDR1 and SASEGT is the CDR2. V and J are truncated by 6 bases and 6 bases respectively, leaving an intervening sequence of 5 bases. The instrument was an Illumina HiSeq 2500. Quantitative 5'-RACE with molecular barcodes was used to prepare TCR beta libraries. The study's own analysis went as follows. A new computational method, built on a probabilistic model of VDJ rearrangement, was used to identify disease-linked TCR variants. Through fastp at Q25 and MiXCR, TCRdb rebuilt clones from the public reads, retaining in-frame beta chains. Identical CDR3 protein sequences are pooled into one entry, listed with their most common genes and DNA. The V and J calls were not made by the authors but by TCRdb's processing. This sample has 300,000 to 350,000 distinct CDR3 sequences in its table, and roughly 14% of those were observed once. The ten largest clones take up less than 1.1% of the sample.

This clonotype was seen a handful of times. The clone's antigen remains unknown. The sample holds no much larger clone one base away, and base qualities are not on file. The V gene is TRBV6-1 and the J gene is TRBJ2-2, with the D segment identity uncertain. The receptor was derived from a male donor with ankylosing spondylitis or in good health (not recorded which). Material for sequencing was blood, either unsorted or a sorted T cell fraction (not recorded which). For the CDR3, the sequence is CASRIAGELFF. The nucleotides are TGTGCCAGCAGAATAGCCGGGGAGCTGTTTTTT.